These T cell receptor beta chains were read from a single sample in a study of shared clonotypes between healthy human individuals. Produced via immunoSEQ multiplex PCR; TCRdb's table is partial and in-frame only. Of 2 million to 2.5 million clones in the sample, over 85% are singletons; the top ten hold roughly 0.36%. Sequencing used naive CD4+ T cells from PBMCs. Receptors were obtained from a man in his late teens or twenties in good health. Some clones in this sample may be carry-over from other donors' samples. The CDR3 runs from the conserved cysteine through the conserved F or W.

V: TRBV18
J: TRBJ2-1
length: 13
CDR3: CASSPMQEDEQFF

V: TRBV19
J: TRBJ1-5
length: 18
CDR3: CASSIRAEGEGGNQPQHF

V: TRBV6-1
J: TRBJ2-7
length: 16
CDR3: CASSASLRGAAYEQYF

V: TRBV28
J: TRBJ2-7
length: 12
CDR3: CASSGRTPEQYF

V: TRBV5-1
J: TRBJ2-3
length: 13
CDR3: CASSLVVADTQYF

V: TRBV5-1
J: TRBJ2-3
length: 16
CDR3: CASSSPGVTSTDTQYF

V: TRBV4-2
J: TRBJ2-1
length: 17
CDR3: CASSQDGPAGGKSEQFF

V: TRBV27
J: TRBJ1-1
length: 14
CDR3: CASSFRGLNTEAFF

V: TRBV7-9
J: TRBJ1-1
length: 14
CDR3: CASTPVGANTEAFF

V: TRBV30
J: TRBJ2-3
length: 14
CDR3: CAWSVGGSTDTQYF

V: TRBV7-2
J: TRBJ2-2
length: 16
CDR3: CASSLTSGNLGGELFF

V: TRBV28
J: TRBJ2-5
length: 15
CDR3: CASSRAGAGIGTQYF

V: TRBV27
J: TRBJ1-5
length: 15
CDR3: CASSSQVFSNQPQHF

V: TRBV6-6
J: TRBJ2-1
length: 11
CDR3: CASSLGTEQFF

V: TRBV5-1
J: TRBJ1-1
length: 14
CDR3: CASSLAGMNTEAFF

V: TRBV11-2
J: TRBJ2-3
length: 15
CDR3: CASSPWTSGTDTQYF

V: TRBV14
J: TRBJ2-7
length: 14
CDR3: CASSQGRRSYEQYF

V: TRBV5-1
J: TRBJ2-5
length: 13
CDR3: CASSPRSGETQYF

V: TRBV29-1
J: TRBJ1-5
length: 12
CDR3: CSVASENQPQHF

V: TRBV10-3
J: TRBJ1-3
length: 13
CDR3: CATAQGAGNTIYF

V: TRBV28
J: TRBJ2-1
length: 19
CDR3: CASSYGLAGVFSSYNEQFF

V: TRBV30
J: TRBJ1-2
length: 13
CDR3: CAWSAGEDYGYTF

V: TRBV2
J: TRBJ2-1
length: 13
CDR3: CASSSGSYNEQFF

V: TRBV2
J: TRBJ2-5
length: 13
CDR3: CASTTNTRETQYF

V: TRBV7-2
J: TRBJ2-3
length: 17
CDR3: CASSLVPRVGGTDTQYF

V: TRBV6-6
J: TRBJ2-1
length: 14
CDR3: CASSGGNSYNEQFF

V: TRBV2
J: TRBJ2-2
length: 13
CDR3: CASSEENTGELFF

V: TRBV5-1
J: TRBJ2-6
length: 18
CDR3: CASSFRDSYSSGANVLTF

V: TRBV4-1
J: TRBJ2-5
length: 15
CDR3: CASSQGLAGGETQYF

V: TRBV6-1
J: TRBJ2-5
length: 13
CDR3: CASRASGQETQYF

V: TRBV25-1
J: TRBJ2-5
length: 14
CDR3: CASSEQGARETQYF

V: TRBV2
J: TRBJ2-7
length: 14
CDR3: CASSREGLIGEQYF

V: TRBV7-3
J: TRBJ2-5
length: 16
CDR3: CASSPIAGGYQETQYF

V: TRBV2
J: TRBJ2-7
length: 11
CDR3: CASSESGEQYF

V: TRBV2
J: TRBJ2-5
length: 15
CDR3: CATRPGTGSQETQYF

V: TRBV30
J: TRBJ2-7
length: 13
CDR3: CAWSVILTGEQYF

V: TRBV11-2
J: TRBJ2-3
length: 16
CDR3: CASSFVRTLSTDTQYF

V: TRBV2
J: TRBJ1-2
length: 15
CDR3: CAGNKNKEGAYGYTF

V: TRBV9
J: TRBJ2-1
length: 11
CDR3: CASSVATEQFF

V: TRBV4-2
J: TRBJ1-1
length: 16
CDR3: CASSQVVVGQNTEAFF

V: TRBV6-6
J: TRBJ2-2
length: 15
CDR3: CASSYSSGYTGELFF

V: TRBV5-4
J: TRBJ2-7
length: 16
CDR3: CASSLGGGDKTYEQYF

V: TRBV7-2
J: TRBJ2-1
length: 14
CDR3: CASSLDNGDLGQFF

V: TRBV29-1
J: TRBJ2-3
length: 13
CDR3: CSVSGRSTDTQYF

V: TRBV18
J: TRBJ1-2
length: 18
CDR3: CASSPSGAGALLNYGYTF

V: TRBV19
J: TRBJ1-5
length: 12
CDR3: CASSIRGQPQHF

V: TRBV30
J: TRBJ2-3
length: 11
CDR3: CAWSRADTQYF

V: TRBV9
J: TRBJ2-3
length: 14
CDR3: CASSVAQGTDTQYF

V: TRBV9
J: TRBJ1-2
length: 14
CDR3: CASSVEEEGYGYTF

V: TRBV28
J: TRBJ1-3
length: 12
CDR3: CASSITTGTIYF

V: TRBV7-2
J: TRBJ1-1
length: 13
CDR3: CASSLAENTEAFF

V: TRBV2
J: TRBJ1-2
length: 13
CDR3: CASRGTANYGYTF